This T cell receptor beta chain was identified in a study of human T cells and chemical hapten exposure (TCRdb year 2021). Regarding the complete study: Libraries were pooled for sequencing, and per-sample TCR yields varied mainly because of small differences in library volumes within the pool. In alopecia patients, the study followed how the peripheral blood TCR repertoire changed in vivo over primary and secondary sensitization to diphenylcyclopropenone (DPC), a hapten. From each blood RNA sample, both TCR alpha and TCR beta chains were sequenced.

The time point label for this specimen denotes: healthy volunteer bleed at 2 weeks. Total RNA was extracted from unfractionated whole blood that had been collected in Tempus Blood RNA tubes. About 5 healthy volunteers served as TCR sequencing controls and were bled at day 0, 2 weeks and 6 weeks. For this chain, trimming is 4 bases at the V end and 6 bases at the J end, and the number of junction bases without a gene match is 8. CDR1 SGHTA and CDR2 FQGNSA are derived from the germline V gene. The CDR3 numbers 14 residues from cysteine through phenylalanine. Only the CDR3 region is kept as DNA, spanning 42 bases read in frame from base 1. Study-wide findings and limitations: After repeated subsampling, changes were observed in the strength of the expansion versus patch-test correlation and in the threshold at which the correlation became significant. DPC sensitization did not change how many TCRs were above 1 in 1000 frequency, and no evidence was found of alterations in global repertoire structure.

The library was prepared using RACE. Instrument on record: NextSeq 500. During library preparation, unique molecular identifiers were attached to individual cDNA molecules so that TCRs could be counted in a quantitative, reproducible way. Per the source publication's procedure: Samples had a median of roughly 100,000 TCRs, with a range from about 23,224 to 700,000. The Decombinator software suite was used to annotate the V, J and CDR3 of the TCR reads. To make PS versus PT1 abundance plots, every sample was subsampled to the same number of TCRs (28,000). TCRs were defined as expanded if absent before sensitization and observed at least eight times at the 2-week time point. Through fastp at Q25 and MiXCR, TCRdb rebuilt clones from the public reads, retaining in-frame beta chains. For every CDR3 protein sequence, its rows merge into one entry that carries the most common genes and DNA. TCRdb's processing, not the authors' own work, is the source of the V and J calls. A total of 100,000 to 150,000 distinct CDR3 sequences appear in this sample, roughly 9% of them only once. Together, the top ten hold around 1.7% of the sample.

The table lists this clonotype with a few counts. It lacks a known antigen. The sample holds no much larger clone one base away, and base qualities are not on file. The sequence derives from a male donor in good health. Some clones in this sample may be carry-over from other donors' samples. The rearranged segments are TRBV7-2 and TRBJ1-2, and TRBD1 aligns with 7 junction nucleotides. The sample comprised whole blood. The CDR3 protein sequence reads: CASSSRQGQHGYTF. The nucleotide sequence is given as TGTGCCAGCAGCTCTCGACAGGGCCAGCATGGCTACACCTTC.